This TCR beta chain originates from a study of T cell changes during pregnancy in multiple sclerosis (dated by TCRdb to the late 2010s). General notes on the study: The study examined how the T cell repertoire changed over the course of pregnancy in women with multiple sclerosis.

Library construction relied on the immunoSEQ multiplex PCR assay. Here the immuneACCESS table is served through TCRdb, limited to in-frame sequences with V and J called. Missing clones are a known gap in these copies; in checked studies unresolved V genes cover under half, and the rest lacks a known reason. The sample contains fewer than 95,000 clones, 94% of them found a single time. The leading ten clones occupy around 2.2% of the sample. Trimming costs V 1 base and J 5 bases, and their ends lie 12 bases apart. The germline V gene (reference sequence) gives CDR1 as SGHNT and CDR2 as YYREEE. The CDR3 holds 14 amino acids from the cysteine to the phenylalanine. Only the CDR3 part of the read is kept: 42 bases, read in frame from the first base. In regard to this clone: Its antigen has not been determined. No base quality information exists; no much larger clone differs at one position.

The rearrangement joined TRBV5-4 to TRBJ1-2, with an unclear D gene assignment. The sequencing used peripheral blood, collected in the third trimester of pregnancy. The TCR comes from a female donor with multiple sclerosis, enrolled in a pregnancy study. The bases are TGTGCCAGCAGCTTGTCCCCCCCCCGGTATGGCTACACCTTC. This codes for CASSLSPPRYGYTF.